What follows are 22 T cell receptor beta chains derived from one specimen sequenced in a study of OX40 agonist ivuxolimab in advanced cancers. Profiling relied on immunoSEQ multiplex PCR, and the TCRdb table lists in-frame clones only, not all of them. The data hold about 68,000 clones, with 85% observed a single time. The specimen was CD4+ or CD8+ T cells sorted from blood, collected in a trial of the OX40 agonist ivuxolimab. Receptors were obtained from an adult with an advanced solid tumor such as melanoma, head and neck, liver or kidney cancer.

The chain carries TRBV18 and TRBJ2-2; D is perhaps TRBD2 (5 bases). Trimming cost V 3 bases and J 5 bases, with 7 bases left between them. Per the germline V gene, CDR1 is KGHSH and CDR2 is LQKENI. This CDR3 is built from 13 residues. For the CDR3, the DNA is TGTGCCAGCTCACCTGAGCGGACCGGGGAGCTGTTTTTT. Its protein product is CASSPERTGELFF.

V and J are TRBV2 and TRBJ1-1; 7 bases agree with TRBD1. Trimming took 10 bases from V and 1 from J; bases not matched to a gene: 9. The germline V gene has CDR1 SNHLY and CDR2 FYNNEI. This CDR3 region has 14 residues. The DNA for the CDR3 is TGTGCCAATACGGTGGGACAGACGAACACTGAAGCTTTCTTT. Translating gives CANTVGQTNTEAFF. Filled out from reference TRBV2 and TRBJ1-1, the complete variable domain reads EPEVTQTPSHQVTQMGQEVILRCVPISNHLYFYWYRQILGQKVEFLVSFYNNEISEKSEIFDDQFSVERPDGSNFTLKIRSTKLEDSAMYFCANTVGQTNTEAFFGQGTRLTVV.

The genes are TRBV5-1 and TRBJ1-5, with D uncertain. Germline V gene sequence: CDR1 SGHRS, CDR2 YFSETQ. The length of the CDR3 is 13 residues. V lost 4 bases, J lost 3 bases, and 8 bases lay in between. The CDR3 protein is CASSPEPNQPQHF. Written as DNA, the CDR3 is TGCGCCAGCAGCCCCGAACCCAATCAGCCCCAGCATTTT. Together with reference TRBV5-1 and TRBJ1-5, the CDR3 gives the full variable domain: KAGVTQTPRYLIKTRGQQVTLSCSPISGHRSVSWYQQTPGQGLQFLFEYFSETQRNKGNFPGRFSGRQFSNSRSEMNVSTLELGDSALYLCASSPEPNQPQHFGDGTRLSIL.

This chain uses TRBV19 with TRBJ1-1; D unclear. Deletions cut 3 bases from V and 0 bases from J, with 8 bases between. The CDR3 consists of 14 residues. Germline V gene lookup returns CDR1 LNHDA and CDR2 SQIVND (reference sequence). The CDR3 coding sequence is TGTGCCAGTAGTATGGCTCGTATGAACACTGAAGCTTTCTTT. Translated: CASSMARMNTEAFF.

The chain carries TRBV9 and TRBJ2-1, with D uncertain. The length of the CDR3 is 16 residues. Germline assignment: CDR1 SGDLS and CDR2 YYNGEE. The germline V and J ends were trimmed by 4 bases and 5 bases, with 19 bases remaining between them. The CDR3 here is CASSSRQTNENNEQFF. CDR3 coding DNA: TGTGCCAGCAGCTCCCGACAAACCAATGAAAACAATGAGCAGTTCTTC.

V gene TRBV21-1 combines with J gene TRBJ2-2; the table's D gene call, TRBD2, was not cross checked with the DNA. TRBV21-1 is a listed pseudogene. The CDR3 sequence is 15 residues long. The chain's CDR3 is CASSNCGVGTGELFF. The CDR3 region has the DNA TGTGCCAGCAGCAATTGCGGGGTGGGAACCGGGGAGCTGTTTTTT.

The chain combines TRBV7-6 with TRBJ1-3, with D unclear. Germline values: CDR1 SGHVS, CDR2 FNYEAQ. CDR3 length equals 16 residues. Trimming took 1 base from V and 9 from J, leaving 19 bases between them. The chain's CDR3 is CASSLVADPTGSTIYF. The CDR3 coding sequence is TGTGCCAGCAGCTTAGTCGCGGACCCAACGGGGTCCACCATATATTTT.

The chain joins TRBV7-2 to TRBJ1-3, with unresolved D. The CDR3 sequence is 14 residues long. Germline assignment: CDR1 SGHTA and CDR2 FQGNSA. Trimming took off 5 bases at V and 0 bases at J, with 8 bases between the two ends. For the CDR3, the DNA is TGTGCCAGCAGCCCCCAAAGCTCTGGAAACACCATATATTTT. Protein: CASSPQSSGNTIYF. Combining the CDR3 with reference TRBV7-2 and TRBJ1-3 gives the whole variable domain GAGVSQSPSNKVTEKGKDVELRCDPISGHTALYWYRQSLGQGLEFLIYFQGNSAPDKSGLPSDRFSAERTGGSVSTLTIQRTQQEDSAVYLCASSPQSSGNTIYFGEGSWLTVV.

The CDR3 region is CASRFIDRDSLNTEAFF. The CDR3 nucleotides read TGTGCCAGCAGATTTATAGACCGGGACAGCCTGAACACTGAAGCTTTCTTT. The V call is TRBV27, the J call TRBJ1-1, with 7 nucleotides matching TRBD1. This CDR3 contains 17 residues. Germline values: CDR1 MNHEY, CDR2 SMNVEV (reference sequence). Trimming at V came to 6 bases and at J to 0 bases, leaving 13 bases not matched to a gene.

In DNA form, the CDR3 reads TGCGCCAGCAGCCAAGACGGGAGGAACACTGAAGCTTTCTTT. Its translation: CASSQDGRNTEAFF. The chain has TRBV4-1 and TRBJ1-1; D is unclear. Germline values: CDR1 MGHRA, CDR2 YSYEKL. CDR3 length: 14 amino acids. Trimming took 0 bases from V and 1 from J, leaving 6 bases between them.

As DNA, the CDR3 is TGTGCCAGCAGCTATGTAGGCAGGGTGACTGAAGCTTTCTTT. As protein: CASSYVGRVTEAFF. The rearrangement uses TRBV6-5 and TRBJ1-1; D is perhaps TRBD1 (5 bases). Germline assignment: CDR1 MNHEY and CDR2 SVGAGI. The ends were cut back, 6 bases at V and 5 bases at J, with 16 bases in the middle. The CDR3 runs to 14 residues.

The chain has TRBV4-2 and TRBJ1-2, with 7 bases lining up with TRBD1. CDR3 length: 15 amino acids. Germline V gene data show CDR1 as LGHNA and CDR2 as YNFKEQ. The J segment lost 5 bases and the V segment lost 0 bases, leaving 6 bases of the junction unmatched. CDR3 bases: TGTGCCAGCAGCCAAGATAGAAGGGGGCTTTATGGCTACACCTTC. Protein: CASSQDRRGLYGYTF.

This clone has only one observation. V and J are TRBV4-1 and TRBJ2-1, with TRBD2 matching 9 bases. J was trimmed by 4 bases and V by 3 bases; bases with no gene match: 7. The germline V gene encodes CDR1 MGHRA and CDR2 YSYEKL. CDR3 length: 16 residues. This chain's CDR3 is CASSHLLAGTYNEQFF. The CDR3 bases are TGCGCCAGCAGCCATCTCCTAGCGGGGACTTACAATGAGCAGTTCTTC.

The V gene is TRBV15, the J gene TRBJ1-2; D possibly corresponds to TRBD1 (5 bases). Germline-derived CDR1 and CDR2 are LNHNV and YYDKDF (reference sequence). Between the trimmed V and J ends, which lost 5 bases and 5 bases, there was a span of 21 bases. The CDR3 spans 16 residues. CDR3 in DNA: TGTGCCACCAGCCAAAGGTCTGGGACGGTAGAATATGGCTACACCTTC. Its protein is CATSQRSGTVEYGYTF.

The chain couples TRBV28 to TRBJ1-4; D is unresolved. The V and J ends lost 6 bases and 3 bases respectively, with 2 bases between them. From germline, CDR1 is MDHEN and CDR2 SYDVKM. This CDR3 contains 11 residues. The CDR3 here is CASSSNEKLFF. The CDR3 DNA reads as TGTGCCAGCAGCTCTAATGAAAAACTGTTTTTT.

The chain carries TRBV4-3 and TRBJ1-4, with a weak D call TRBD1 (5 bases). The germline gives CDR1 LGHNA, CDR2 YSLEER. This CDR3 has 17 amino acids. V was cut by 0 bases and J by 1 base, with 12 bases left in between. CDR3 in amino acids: CASSQDPREGTNEKLFF. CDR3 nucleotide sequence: TGCGCCAGCAGCCAAGACCCCAGGGAAGGAACTAATGAAAAACTGTTTTTT.

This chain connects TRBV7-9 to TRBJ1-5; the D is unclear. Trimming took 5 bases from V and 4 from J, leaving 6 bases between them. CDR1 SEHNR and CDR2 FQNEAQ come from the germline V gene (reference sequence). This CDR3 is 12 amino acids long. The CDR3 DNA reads TGTGCCAGCAGCGCCCCGAATCAGCCCCAGCATTTT. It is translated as CASSAPNQPQHF.

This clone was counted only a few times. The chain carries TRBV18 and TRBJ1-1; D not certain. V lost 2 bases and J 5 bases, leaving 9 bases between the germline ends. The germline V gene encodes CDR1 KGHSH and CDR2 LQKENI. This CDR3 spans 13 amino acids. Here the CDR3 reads CASSPFAETEAFF. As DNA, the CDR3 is TGTGCCAGCTCACCATTTGCGGAAACTGAAGCTTTCTTT.

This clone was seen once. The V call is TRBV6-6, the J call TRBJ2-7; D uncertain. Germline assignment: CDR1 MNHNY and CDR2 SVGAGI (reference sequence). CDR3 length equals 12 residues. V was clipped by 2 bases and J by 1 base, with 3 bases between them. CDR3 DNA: TGTGCCAGCAGTTACAGGTCCTACGAGCAGTACTTC. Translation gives CASSYRSYEQYF.

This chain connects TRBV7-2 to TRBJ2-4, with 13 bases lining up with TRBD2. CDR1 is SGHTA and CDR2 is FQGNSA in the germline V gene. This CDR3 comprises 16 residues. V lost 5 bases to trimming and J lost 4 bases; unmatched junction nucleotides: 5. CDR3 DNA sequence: TGTGCCAGCAGCGATCCGACTAGCGGGGGGAAAAACATTCAGTACTTC. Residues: CASSDPTSGGKNIQYF.

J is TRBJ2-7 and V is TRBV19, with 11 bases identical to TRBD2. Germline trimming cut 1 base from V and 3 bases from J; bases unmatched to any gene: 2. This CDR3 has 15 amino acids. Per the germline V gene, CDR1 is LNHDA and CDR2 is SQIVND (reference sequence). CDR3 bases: TGTGCCAGTAGTATAGGACTAGCGGGGAACTACGAGCAGTACTTC. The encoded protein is CASSIGLAGNYEQYF.

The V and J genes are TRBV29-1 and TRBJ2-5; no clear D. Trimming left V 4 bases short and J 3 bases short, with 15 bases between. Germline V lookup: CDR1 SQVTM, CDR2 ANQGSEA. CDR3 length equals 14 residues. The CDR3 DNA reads TGCAGCGTTGCCAGCTCCCTTTCCAAAGAGACCCAGTACTTC. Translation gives CSVASSLSKETQYF. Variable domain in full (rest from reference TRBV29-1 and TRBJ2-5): SAVISQKPSRDICQRGTSLTIQCQVDSQVTMMFWYRQQPGQSLTLIATANQGSEATYESGFVIDKFPISRPNLTFSTLTVSNMSPEDSSIYLCSVASSLSKETQYFGPGTRLLVL.